This T cell receptor (beta chain) was documented in a study of blood T cell repertoires in COVID-19. TCRdb's copy holds only in-frame clones and misses some; the assay was immunoSEQ multiplex PCR. The profile covers fewer than 250,000 clones, with around 87% appearing a single time and 7.2% taken by the ten largest. CDR3 length: 14 residues. V gave up 4 bases and J gave up 5 bases, with 12 bases separating them. CDR1 ENHRY and CDR2 SYGVKD come from the germline V gene. Sequenced material: PBMCs or T cells enriched from blood (not recorded which). The sequence derives from a man aged 30 to 45 in a cohort exposed to, infected with or recovered from COVID-19 (not recorded which). The rearrangement uses TRBV10-3 and TRBJ1-5, with D unclear. The CDR3 DNA sequence: TGTGCCATCAGTGGAAACGCGTTTGATCAGCCCCAGCATTTT. It is translated as CAISGNAFDQPQHF.